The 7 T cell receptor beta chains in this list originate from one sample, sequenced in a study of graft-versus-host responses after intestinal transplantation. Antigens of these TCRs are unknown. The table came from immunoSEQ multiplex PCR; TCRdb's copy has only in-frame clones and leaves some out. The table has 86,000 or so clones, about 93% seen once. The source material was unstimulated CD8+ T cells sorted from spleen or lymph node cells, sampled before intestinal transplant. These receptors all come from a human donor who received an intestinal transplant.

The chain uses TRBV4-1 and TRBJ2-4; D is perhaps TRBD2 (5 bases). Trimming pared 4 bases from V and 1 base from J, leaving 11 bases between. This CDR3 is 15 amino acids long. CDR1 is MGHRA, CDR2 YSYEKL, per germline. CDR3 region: CASSPGPGAKNIQYF. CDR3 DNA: TGCGCCAGCAGCCCAGGTCCGGGGGCCAAAAACATTCAGTACTTC.

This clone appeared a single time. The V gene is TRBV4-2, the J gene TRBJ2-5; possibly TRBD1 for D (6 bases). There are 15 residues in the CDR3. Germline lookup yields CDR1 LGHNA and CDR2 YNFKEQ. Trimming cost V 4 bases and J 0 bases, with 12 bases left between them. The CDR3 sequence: CASSLLRTDQETQYF. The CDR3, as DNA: TGTGCCAGCAGCCTCCTAAGGACAGACCAAGAGACCCAGTACTTC.

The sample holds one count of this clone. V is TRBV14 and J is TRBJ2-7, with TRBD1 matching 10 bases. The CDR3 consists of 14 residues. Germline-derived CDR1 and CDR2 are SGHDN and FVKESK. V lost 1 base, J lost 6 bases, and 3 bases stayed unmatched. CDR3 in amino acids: CASSQGGQGTEQYF. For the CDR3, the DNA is TGTGCCAGCAGCCAAGGGGGACAGGGGACCGAGCAGTACTTC.

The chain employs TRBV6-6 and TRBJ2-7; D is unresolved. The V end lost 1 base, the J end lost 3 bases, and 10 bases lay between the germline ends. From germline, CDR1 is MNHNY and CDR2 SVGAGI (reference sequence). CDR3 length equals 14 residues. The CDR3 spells CASSYFVTGYEQYF. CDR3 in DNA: TGTGCCAGCAGTTACTTCGTCACGGGCTACGAGCAGTACTTC.

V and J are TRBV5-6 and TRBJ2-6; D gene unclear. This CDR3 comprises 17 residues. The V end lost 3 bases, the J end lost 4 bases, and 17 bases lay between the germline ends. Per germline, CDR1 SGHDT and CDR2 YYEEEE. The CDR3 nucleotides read TGTGCCAGCAGCTACCTCGTGCTGGGGTCCGGGGCCAACGTCCTGACTTTC. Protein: CASSYLVLGSGANVLTF.

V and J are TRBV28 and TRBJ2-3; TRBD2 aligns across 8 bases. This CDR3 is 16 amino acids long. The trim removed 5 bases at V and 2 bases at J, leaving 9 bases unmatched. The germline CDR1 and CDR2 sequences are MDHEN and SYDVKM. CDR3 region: CASSPTSVFPTDTQYF. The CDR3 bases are TGTGCCAGCAGTCCGACTAGCGTGTTCCCCACAGATACGCAGTATTTT.

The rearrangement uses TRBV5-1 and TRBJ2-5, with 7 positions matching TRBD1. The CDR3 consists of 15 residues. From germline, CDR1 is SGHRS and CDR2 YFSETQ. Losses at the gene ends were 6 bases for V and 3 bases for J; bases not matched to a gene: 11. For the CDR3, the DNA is TGCGCCAGCAACAGACAGGGTTCCACGAAAGAGACCCAGTACTTC. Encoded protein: CASNRQGSTKETQYF.